Presented here are 32 T cell receptor beta chains from one specimen sequenced in a study of T cell responses to AZD1222 COVID-19 vaccine. Produced via immunoSEQ multiplex PCR; TCRdb's table is partial and in-frame only. The data contain roughly 100,000 clones, approximately 88% of them singletons. This specimen was peripheral blood, taken on day 0 of AZD1222 vaccination. These TCRs come from an adult in good health.

CDR3 sequence (DNA): TGTGCCAGCAGATCCGCTAGCTCCTACGAGCAGTACTTC. Its translation: CASRSASSYEQYF. The chain employs TRBV7-2 and TRBJ2-7; D not certain. V was cut by 6 bases and J by 0 bases, with 9 bases left in between. This CDR3 contains 13 residues. Germline V lookup: CDR1 SGHTA, CDR2 FQGNSA.

This chain uses TRBV6-2 or TRBV6-3 with TRBJ2-3; the match to TRBD2 covers 10 bases. The germline CDR1 and CDR2 sequences are MNHEY and SVGEGT. J lost 3 bases, V lost 0 bases, and 9 bases had no gene match. This CDR3 is built from 18 residues. The CDR3 sequence: CASSYSTPLAGYTDTQYF. For the CDR3, the DNA is TGTGCCAGCAGTTACTCGACCCCACTAGCGGGGTATACAGATACGCAGTATTTT.

The chain links TRBV5-1 to TRBJ2-4, with a possible D match to TRBD1 (5 bases). Germline V lookup: CDR1 SGHRS, CDR2 YFSETQ. This CDR3 region has 16 residues. V was trimmed by 0 bases and J by 1 base, leaving 11 bases between them. The DNA for the CDR3 is TGCGCCAGCAGCTTGGCAGGGTCTGGGGCCAAAAACATTCAGTACTTC. Amino acid sequence: CASSLAGSGAKNIQYF.

This clone turned up a few times. The rearrangement uses TRBV7-2 and TRBJ2-5; 11 bases map to TRBD2. Germline loops: CDR1 SGHTA, CDR2 FQGNSA. Unmatched junction bases numbered 3, after V lost 3 bases and J lost 3 bases. The CDR3 is made up of 15 amino acids. In DNA, the CDR3 is TGTGCCAGCAGCTTTACTAGCGGGGGAAAAGAGACCCAGTACTTC. It encodes CASSFTSGGKETQYF.

This chain uses TRBV6-5 with TRBJ1-5; D is unresolved. V lost 6 bases to trimming and J lost 0 bases, with 6 bases between them. CDR1 and CDR2 (germline): MNHEY, SVGAGI. The CDR3 totals 13 residues. CDR3 DNA sequence: TGTGCCAGCAGGGGGTATAGCAATCAGCCCCAGCATTTT. Protein product: CASRGYSNQPQHF.

This clone has ten or more counts. The gene calls are TRBV5-5 and TRBJ1-3; a weak D match, TRBD1 (5 bases). This CDR3 spans 16 amino acids. Germline assignment: CDR1 SGHKS and CDR2 YYEKEE (reference sequence). Trimming took 4 bases from V and 8 from J, leaving 22 bases between them. The CDR3 DNA is TGTGCCAGCAGCCCGACATTGCGCGGGACCCAGGACACCATATATTTT. Protein: CASSPTLRGTQDTIYF. Complete variable domain (other parts from reference TRBV5-5 and TRBJ1-3): DAGVTQSPTHLIKTRGQQVTLRCSPISGHKSVSWYQQVLGQGPQFIFQYYEKEERGRGNFPDRFSARQFPNYSSELNVNALLLGDSALYLCASSPTLRGTQDTIYFGEGSWLTVV.

The chain employs TRBV2 and TRBJ2-7, with D possibly matching TRBD1 (6 bases). From germline, CDR1 is SNHLY and CDR2 FYNNEI. V was pared by 3 bases and J by 3 bases, with 12 bases between. The CDR3 consists of 14 residues. CDR3 sequence reads: CASSDWTVNYEQYF. CDR3 DNA sequence: TGTGCCAGCAGTGATTGGACAGTGAACTACGAGCAGTACTTC. Full variable domain (rest looked up from reference TRBV2 and TRBJ2-7): EPEVTQTPSHQVTQMGQEVILRCVPISNHLYFYWYRQILGQKVEFLVSFYNNEISEKSEIFDDQFSVERPDGSNFTLKIRSTKLEDSAMYFCASSDWTVNYEQYFGPGTRLTVT.

The chain joins TRBV7-9 to TRBJ2-7, with 7 bases that match TRBD1. Germline-derived CDR1 and CDR2 are SEHNR and FQNEAQ (reference sequence). The J segment lost 0 bases and the V segment lost 2 bases, leaving 7 bases of the junction unmatched. The CDR3 is 16 amino acids. Written as DNA, the CDR3 is TGTGCCAGCAGCTTAAAACCGGGACAGCCCTCCTACGAGCAGTACTTC. Translated, it gives CASSLKPGQPSYEQYF.

The chain links TRBV20-1 to TRBJ2-5; D uncertain. The length of the CDR3 is 11 residues. The V end was cut by 5 bases, the J end by 5 bases, with 9 bases between. The germline V gene has CDR1 DFQATT and CDR2 SNEGSKA (reference sequence). As DNA, the CDR3 is TGCAGTGCTCCGACACGGGAGACCCAGTACTTC. It translates to CSAPTRETQYF.

Points on this clone: An end of the junction differs from the germline gene, which may be a read error. The J gene is TRBJ1-5, the V gene TRBV28, with D hard to call. CDR3 size: 13 residues. From germline, CDR1 is MDHEN and CDR2 SYDVKM. The CDR3 DNA reads TGTGCCAGCAATTGGAGGAGCAATCGGCCCCAGCATTTT. Translation gives CASNWRSNRPQHF.

This chain uses TRBV30 with TRBJ2-7, with a weak D call TRBD1 (7 bases). The V gene lost 8 bases and the J gene lost 3 bases, with 14 bases spanning the gap. Germline values: CDR1 GTSNPN, CDR2 SVGIG (reference sequence). The CDR3 is made up of 12 amino acids. CDR3 in amino acids: CATGDSLYEQYF. The CDR3 nucleotides read TGTGCCACGGGGGACAGCCTCTACGAGCAGTACTTC.

The gene calls are TRBV6-5 and TRBJ1-6, with unresolved D. Germline CDR1 is MNHEY and CDR2 is SVGAGI. This CDR3 spans 15 amino acids. V lost 2 bases, J lost 0 bases, and 5 bases lay in between. The CDR3, as DNA: TGTGCCAGCAGTTACAGTGTCTCCTATAATTCACCCCTCCACTTT. Translated: CASSYSVSYNSPLHF.

The V and J genes are TRBV28 and TRBJ1-6; D is uncertain. The CDR3 contains 13 residues. Trimming removed 6 bases from V and 14 bases from J, with 17 bases in between. Germline V lookup: CDR1 MDHEN, CDR2 SYDVKM. CDR3 in amino acids: CASSPPFISALHF. The CDR3, as DNA: TGTGCCAGCAGCCCGCCATTTATTTCGGCCCTCCACTTT.

The rearrangement links TRBV24-1 to TRBJ2-5; D is unresolved. This CDR3 has 11 residues. CDR1 and CDR2 (germline): KGHDR, SFDVKD. Trimming took 9 bases from V and 2 from J, leaving 6 bases between them. For the CDR3, the DNA is TGTGCCACCCGAAATCAAGAGACCCAGTACTTC. Its translation: CATRNQETQYF.

The V and J genes are TRBV12-3 or TRBV12-4 and TRBJ2-7; D possibly corresponds to TRBD2 (5 bases). This CDR3 comprises 13 residues. The ends were cut back, 5 bases at V and 2 bases at J, with 10 bases in the middle. The CDR3 reads CASSREFPYEQYF. The DNA of the CDR3 is TGTGCCAGCAGTCGGGAATTTCCCTACGAGCAGTACTTC.

The chain carries TRBV5-1 and TRBJ1-2; D is uncertain. CDR3 length: 12 amino acids. CDR1 SGHRS and CDR2 YFSETQ come from the germline V gene. V shed 0 bases and J shed 8 bases, with 8 bases lying between them. CDR3: CASSLGTEGYTF. DNA of the CDR3: TGCGCCAGCAGCTTGGGGACCGAGGGCTACACCTTC.

The chain carries TRBV7-9 and TRBJ2-7, with TRBD2 as a possible D gene (6 bases). The V gene lost 5 bases and the J gene lost 5 bases, with 13 bases spanning the gap. Germline loops: CDR1 SEHNR, CDR2 FQNEAQ (reference sequence). The CDR3 has 13 residues. The DNA for the CDR3 is TGTGCCAGCAGCGCCGGGACTTCCAACGAGCAGTACTTC. As protein: CASSAGTSNEQYF.

The V and J genes are TRBV19 and TRBJ1-5; D may be TRBD1 (5 bases). The CDR3 extends over 13 amino acids. CDR1 and CDR2 from the germline V gene are LNHDA and SQIVND (reference sequence). The V end lost 7 bases, the J end lost 1 base, and 8 bases lay between the germline ends. The CDR3: CASIGESNQPQHF. The CDR3 DNA follows: TGTGCCAGTATAGGGGAAAGCAATCAGCCCCAGCATTTT.

This chain's CDR3 is CAISRDAYEQYF. Here the CDR3 DNA reads TGTGCCATCAGTCGGGACGCCTACGAGCAGTACTTC. The rearrangement links TRBV10-3 to TRBJ2-7; D is possibly TRBD1 or TRBD2 (5 bases each). Looked up from germline, CDR1 is ENHRY and CDR2 is SYGVKD. Trimming left V 5 bases short and J 2 bases short, with 7 bases between. The CDR3 loop spans 12 amino acids.

The chain uses TRBV30 and TRBJ2-7; D is unresolved. The CDR3 sequence is 11 residues long. Germline V gene sequence: CDR1 GTSNPN, CDR2 SVGIG (reference sequence). Trimming took off 0 bases at V and 5 bases at J, with 5 bases between the two ends. Written as DNA, the CDR3 is TGTGCCTGGAGTGTGGGAAACGAGCAGTACTTC. Encoded protein: CAWSVGNEQYF.

This chain uses TRBV6-6 with TRBJ1-3; no clear D. The CDR3 covers 13 residues. V lost 2 bases and J lost 3, with 5 bases in between. Germline V gene lookup returns CDR1 MNHNY and CDR2 SVGAGI (reference sequence). CDR3 residues: CASSYQVGNTIYF. The CDR3 DNA is TGTGCCAGCAGTTACCAGGTTGGAAACACCATATATTTT.

The table lists this clone with a count of one. The chain has TRBV5-1 and TRBJ2-7, with 10 nucleotides matching TRBD1. V was clipped by 5 bases and J by 1 base; unmatched bases: 6. This CDR3 comprises 15 residues. Germline V gives CDR1 SGHRS, CDR2 YFSETQ. The CDR3 sequence: CASRYDRGLSYEQYF. The DNA of the CDR3 is TGCGCCAGCAGATACGACAGGGGGCTGTCCTACGAGCAGTACTTC.

The V call is TRBV14, the J call TRBJ2-3; no clear D gene. V lost 0 bases and J 5 bases, leaving 6 bases between the germline ends. From germline, CDR1 is SGHDN and CDR2 FVKESK. The CDR3 has 13 residues. The CDR3 loop reads CASSQDLIDTQYF. The CDR3 DNA follows: TGTGCCAGCAGCCAAGATCTGATAGATACGCAGTATTTT.

This clone was recorded only once. The V and J genes are TRBV3-1 (or the pseudogene TRBV3-2) and TRBJ2-1, with D hard to call. Trimming shortened V by 0 bases and J by 4 bases, and 10 bases separated the two germline ends. The CDR3 consists of 15 residues. Germline CDR1 reads LGHDT; CDR2 reads YNNKEL (reference sequence). CDR3 coding DNA: TGTGCCAGCAGCCAAGACCCGGACGATTACAATGAGCAGTTCTTC. Translation gives CASSQDPDDYNEQFF.

The chain combines TRBV6-4 with TRBJ1-2; D is possibly TRBD1 (5 bases). Trimming removed 2 bases at V and 7 bases at J, with 17 bases between. The CDR3 totals 15 residues. Looked up from germline, CDR1 is MRHNA and CDR2 is SNTAGT. CDR3 protein: CASSDTGTANFGYTF. The CDR3 DNA sequence: TGTGCCAGCAGTGACACCGGGACGGCTAATTTTGGCTACACCTTC.

This rearrangement joins TRBV10-3 to TRBJ2-2; TRBD2 aligns across 12 bases. In germline, CDR1 is ENHRY, CDR2 SYGVKD. The junction had 16 bases not matched to a gene; V was cut back by 10 bases and J by 4 bases. The CDR3 has 18 amino acids. The CDR3 region has the DNA TGTGCCACGGAAAGGCCCCTAGCGGGAGGGCCGGGCACCGGGGAGCTGTTTTTT. This gives the protein CATERPLAGGPGTGELFF.

V is TRBV10-3 and J is TRBJ1-3; D uncertain. From germline, CDR1 is ENHRY and CDR2 SYGVKD. This CDR3 has 14 residues. The V end lost 6 bases, the J end lost 2 bases, and 11 bases lay between the germline ends. CDR3 nucleotide sequence: TGTGCCATCAGCCCCGGTGAGACTGGAAACACCATATATTTT. This encodes CAISPGETGNTIYF.

The chain has TRBV11-2 and TRBJ1-5; no clear D. Germline V gene sequence: CDR1 SGHAT, CDR2 FQNNGV. Trimming shortened V by 3 bases and J by 7 bases, and 10 bases separated the two germline ends. This CDR3 region has 13 residues. CDR3: CASSLSPYQPQHF. DNA of the CDR3: TGTGCCAGCAGCTTGTCACCTTACCAGCCCCAGCATTTT. The whole variable domain, remainder taken from reference TRBV11-2 and TRBJ1-5, is EAGVAQSPRYKIIEKRQSVAFWCNPISGHATLYWYQQILGQGPKLLIQFQNNGVVDDSQLPKDRFSAERLKGVDSTLKIQPAKLEDSAVYLCASSLSPYQPQHFGDGTRLSIL.

V gene TRBV29-1 combines with J gene TRBJ2-3; no firm D call. The germline V gene has CDR1 SQVTM and CDR2 ANQGSEA. The CDR3 sequence is 13 residues long. V was clipped by 0 bases and J by 0 bases, with 4 bases between them. The CDR3 is CSVEERSTDTQYF. The CDR3 coding sequence is TGCAGCGTTGAAGAGAGAAGCACAGATACGCAGTATTTT.

This chain connects TRBV7-2 to TRBJ2-1, with 7 bases aligning to TRBD2. V lost 1 base, J lost 5 bases, and 8 bases stayed unmatched. From germline, CDR1 is SGHTA and CDR2 FQGNSA. This CDR3 region has 16 residues. The CDR3 reads CASSLGAAGFHNEQFF. The CDR3 coding sequence is TGTGCCAGCAGCTTAGGGGCAGCGGGATTTCACAATGAGCAGTTCTTC.

This chain uses TRBV6-5 with TRBJ1-5, with TRBD1 as a possible D gene (5 bases). The CDR3 spans 15 residues. V was cut by 6 bases and J by 6 bases, with 18 bases left in between. The germline V gene has CDR1 MNHEY and CDR2 SVGAGI. CDR3 nucleotides: TGTGCCAGCAGAGGCGGGGGGAGGGTACTTCAGCCCCAGCATTTT. Amino acids: CASRGGGRVLQPQHF.

The rearrangement links TRBV27 to TRBJ2-2; the match to TRBD2 covers 16 bases. V was pared by 6 bases and J by 6 bases, with 7 bases of the junction left unmatched. This CDR3 is built from 17 residues. Germline CDR1 and CDR2: MNHEY and SMNVEV (reference sequence). CDR3 residues: CASSPMGLAGGPGELFF. CDR3 DNA sequence: TGTGCCAGCAGCCCTATGGGACTAGCGGGAGGGCCCGGGGAGCTGTTTTTT.